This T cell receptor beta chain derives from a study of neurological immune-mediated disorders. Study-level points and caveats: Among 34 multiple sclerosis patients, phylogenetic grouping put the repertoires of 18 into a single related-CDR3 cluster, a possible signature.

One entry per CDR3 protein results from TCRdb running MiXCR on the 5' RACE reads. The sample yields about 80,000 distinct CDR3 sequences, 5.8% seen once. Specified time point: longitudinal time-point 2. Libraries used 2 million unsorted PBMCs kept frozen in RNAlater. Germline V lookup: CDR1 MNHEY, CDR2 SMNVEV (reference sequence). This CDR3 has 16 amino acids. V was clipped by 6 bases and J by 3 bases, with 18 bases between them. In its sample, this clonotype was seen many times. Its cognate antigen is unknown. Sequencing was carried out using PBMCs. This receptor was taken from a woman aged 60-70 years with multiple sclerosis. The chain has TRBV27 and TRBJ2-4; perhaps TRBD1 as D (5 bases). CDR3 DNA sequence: TGTGCCAGCAGCCAAACGGCTGACAGCTTCAAAAACATTCAGTACTTC. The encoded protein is CASSQTADSFKNIQYF.